This entry lists 25 T cell receptor beta chains sequenced from one sample in a study of blood T cell repertoires in COVID-19. Only in-frame clones appear in the TCRdb table, and some are missing; sequencing was by immunoSEQ multiplex PCR. The sample consists of some 400,000 clones, 81% of them appearing once. What was sequenced was peripheral blood. The receptors here all came from a human donor with acute or convalescent COVID-19. The donor label of this sample is uncertain.

The gene calls are TRBV7-8 and TRBJ2-7; TRBD1 matches 12 bases. From germline, CDR1 is SGHVS and CDR2 FQNEAQ. The CDR3 length is 17 residues. Trimming at V came to 4 bases and at J to 3 bases, leaving 10 bases not matched to a gene. CDR3 sequence reads: CASSSRYGTGGFYEQYF. In DNA, the CDR3 is TGTGCCAGCAGCTCCAGGTACGGGACAGGGGGCTTCTACGAGCAGTACTTC.

The chain uses TRBV30 and TRBJ2-5; possible D gene TRBD1, 6 bases. CDR1 is GTSNPN and CDR2 is SVGIG in the germline V gene (reference sequence). The CDR3 is 15 amino acids. V lost 1 base, J lost 5 bases, and 17 bases lay in between. CDR3 amino acids: CAWSGSRGSRETQYF. Written as DNA, the CDR3 is TGTGCCTGGAGTGGATCCAGGGGTTCCAGGGAGACCCAGTACTTC.

The chain has TRBV27 and TRBJ2-7, with unresolved D. The CDR3 runs to 14 residues. The germline CDR1 and CDR2 sequences are MNHEY and SMNVEV (reference sequence). The ends were cut back, 6 bases at V and 1 base at J, with 13 bases in the middle. CDR3 bases: TGTGCCAGCAGAGAATATCCTGCGTCCTACGAGCAGTACTTC. It codes for CASREYPASYEQYF.

The rearrangement links TRBV7-9 to TRBJ2-1; D gene unclear. Per the germline V gene, CDR1 is SEHNR and CDR2 is FQNEAQ (reference sequence). The CDR3 contains 14 residues. The V gene lost 0 bases and the J gene lost 5 bases, with 8 bases spanning the gap. This chain's CDR3 is CASSLAGYNNEQFF. In DNA, the CDR3 is TGTGCCAGCAGCTTAGCCGGGTATAACAATGAGCAGTTCTTC.

This clone has just one count. The chain employs TRBV6-9 and TRBJ1-1; a possible D gene is TRBD1 (5 bases). Germline CDR1 reads MNHGY; CDR2 reads SVAAGI. CDR3 length: 15 residues. The germline V and J ends were trimmed by 3 bases and 3 bases, with 14 bases remaining between them. In nucleotides, the CDR3 is TGTGCCAGCAGTTACCGGGGACTGAGGGACACTGAAGCTTTCTTT. Amino acids: CASSYRGLRDTEAFF.

This rearrangement joins TRBV6-2 or TRBV6-3 to TRBJ1-4, with 7 nucleotides matching TRBD1. The germline CDR1 and CDR2 sequences are MNHEY and SVGEGT. V shed 4 bases and J 8 bases; nucleotides not matched to a gene: 4. This CDR3 has 13 residues. The CDR3 region is CASSWRQGEKLFF. The CDR3 bases are TGTGCCAGCAGTTGGCGACAGGGCGAAAAACTGTTTTTT.

This clone has at least ten counts. The chain combines TRBV30 with TRBJ2-7; TRBD2 matches at 8 bases. V shed 4 bases and J 5 bases; nucleotides not matched to a gene: 10. There are 14 residues in the CDR3. Germline V gene sequence: CDR1 GTSNPN, CDR2 SVGIG (reference sequence). CDR3 nucleotide sequence: TGTGCCTGGAAGATCAGCGGGAGTTACCACGAGCAGTACTTC. Protein sequence: CAWKISGSYHEQYF. The variable domain in full, with the rest retrieved from reference TRBV30 and TRBJ2-7, is SQTIHQWPATLVQPVGSPLSLECTVEGTSNPNLYWYRQAAGRGLQLLFYSVGIGQISSEVPQNLSASRPQDRQFILSSKKLLLSDSGFYLCAWKISGSYHEQYFGPGTRLTVT.

The chain joins TRBV2 to TRBJ2-3; 7 positions agree with TRBD1. There are 15 residues in the CDR3. V was clipped by 9 bases and J by 3 bases; unmatched bases: 12. Germline V gene data show CDR1 as SNHLY and CDR2 as FYNNEI. Written as DNA, the CDR3 is TGTGCCAGTGCGGCCGACAGGGTTGTTACAGATACGCAGTATTTT. Protein sequence: CASAADRVVTDTQYF.

This clone was recorded once. The chain recombines TRBV6-5 with TRBJ1-3; maybe TRBD1 (5 bases). The CDR3 is 13 amino acids. Germline V lookup: CDR1 MNHEY, CDR2 SVGAGI. Trimming cost V 0 bases and J 13 bases, with 13 bases left between them. The DNA for the CDR3 is TGTGCCAGCAGTTACTCGCGGTATTCAGGGATATATTTT. Protein: CASSYSRYSGIYF.

The chain couples TRBV6-2 or TRBV6-3 to TRBJ2-1; D is perhaps TRBD2 (5 bases). The CDR3 is 15 residues long. V lost 6 bases and J lost 0, with 12 bases in between. Germline CDR1 MNHEY, CDR2 SVGEGT. Written as DNA, the CDR3 is TGTGCCAGCAGCCCCCGAGGGAGCTCCTACAATGAGCAGTTCTTC. Encoded protein: CASSPRGSSYNEQFF.

This clone has just a few counts. The V gene is TRBV3-1 (or the pseudogene TRBV3-2), the J gene TRBJ2-5; 7 nucleotides align to TRBD2. Per germline, CDR1 LGHDT and CDR2 YNNKEL (reference sequence). The CDR3 loop spans 14 amino acids. J lost 4 bases, V lost 7 bases, and 9 bases had no gene match. The CDR3 sequence: CASTPGGRGETQYF. CDR3 coding DNA: TGTGCCAGCACTCCAGGCGGGAGAGGAGAGACCCAGTACTTC.

This clone is a singleton in its sample. This rearrangement joins TRBV14 to TRBJ1-6, with 7 bases identical to TRBD1. The germline V gene has CDR1 SGHDN and CDR2 FVKESK. V lost 1 base and J lost 7; bases outside the gene matches: 4. This CDR3 has 15 residues. CDR3 coding DNA: TGTGCCAGCAGCCAAGTGCAGGGGGGAAATTCACCCCTCCACTTT. Amino acid sequence: CASSQVQGGNSPLHF.

A note on this clone: Additional DNA sequences in this sample encode the identical CDR3. In nucleotides, the CDR3 is TGTGCCAGCAGCCAAGGGGCAGGGGGAAACACCATATATTTT. Protein product: CASSQGAGGNTIYF. V is TRBV3-1 (or the pseudogene TRBV3-2) and J is TRBJ1-3; a weak D match, TRBD1 (5 bases). Trimming pared 1 base from V and 4 bases from J, leaving 8 bases between. Germline V lookup: CDR1 LGHDT, CDR2 YNNKEL (reference sequence). This CDR3 comprises 14 residues.

This clone has just one count. Different DNA sequences within this sample yield the same CDR3. The chain is built from TRBV30 and TRBJ1-5; 8 bases match TRBD1. J lost 4 bases, V lost 2 bases, and 1 base had no gene match. The CDR3 covers 13 residues. Germline V gives CDR1 GTSNPN, CDR2 SVGIG (reference sequence). CDR3 loop: CAWSRQGNQPQHF. Written as DNA, the CDR3 is TGTGCCTGGAGTCGACAGGGGAATCAGCCCCAGCATTTT.

The CDR3 DNA reads TGTGCCAGCTCACCCTCGAACAGGGCCCTCTATGGCTACACCTTC. Its translation is CASSPSNRALYGYTF. V gene TRBV18 combines with J gene TRBJ1-2; perhaps TRBD1 as D (6 bases). The CDR3 extends over 15 amino acids. Germline-derived CDR1 and CDR2 are KGHSH and LQKENI. V lost 3 bases, J lost 4 bases, and 15 bases lay in between.

This clone was recorded once. The rearrangement joins TRBV29-1 to TRBJ2-7; TRBD1 agrees at 7 bases. V shed 7 bases, J shed 0 bases, and the junction held 3 bases outside the gene matches. The CDR3 is made up of 12 amino acids. The germline V gene encodes CDR1 SQVTM and CDR2 ANQGSEA. The CDR3 loop reads CSARQGSYEQYF. The DNA of the CDR3 is TGCAGCGCACGACAGGGCTCCTACGAGCAGTACTTC.

The CDR3 is CARGLALHPGGEQYF. DNA for the CDR3: TGTGCCAGGGGACTAGCGCTACACCCGGGGGGCGAGCAGTACTTC. The chain couples TRBV28 to TRBJ2-7; 10 positions agree with TRBD2. This CDR3 has 15 amino acids. V dropped 9 bases and J dropped 6; count of bases not matched to a gene: 14. Germline loops: CDR1 MDHEN, CDR2 SYDVKM.

The sample holds many counts of this clone. J is TRBJ2-7 and V is TRBV2; D may be TRBD2 (6 bases). This CDR3 is built from 14 residues. V was pared by 4 bases and J by 6 bases, with 16 bases between. Germline loops: CDR1 SNHLY, CDR2 FYNNEI. The CDR3 spells CASSALFGGVEQYF. The CDR3 region has the DNA TGTGCCAGCAGTGCCTTGTTTGGAGGGGTCGAGCAGTACTTC.

This sequence joins TRBV11-3 and TRBJ1-2; 7 bases line up with TRBD1. The CDR3 totals 15 residues. Trimming at V came to 5 bases and at J to 6 bases, leaving 12 bases not matched to a gene. CDR1 and CDR2 from the germline V gene are SGHNT and YENEEA. The CDR3 nucleotides read TGTGCCAGCAGCGGAGGGGGCACGACGCCGCATGGCTACACCTTC. Protein product: CASSGGGTTPHGYTF.

The chain has TRBV6-1 and TRBJ2-1; D remains unclear. The CDR3 totals 15 residues. Germline V gives CDR1 MNHNS, CDR2 SASEGT. Deletions cut 0 bases from V and 2 bases from J, with 8 bases between. The CDR3 is CASSEAFETYNEQFF. The CDR3 bases are TGTGCCAGCAGTGAAGCGTTTGAGACCTACAATGAGCAGTTCTTC.

V usage is TRBV7-2 and J usage is TRBJ1-3; TRBD1 matches at 8 bases. With 5 bases clipped from V and 8 bases from J, the junction kept 11 bases outside the gene matches. The CDR3 covers 15 residues. From germline, CDR1 is SGHTA and CDR2 FQGNSA. This CDR3 is CASSPSGTGGDTIYF. The CDR3 DNA reads TGTGCCAGCAGCCCAAGTGGGACAGGCGGAGACACCATATATTTT.

The V call is TRBV5-1, the J call TRBJ2-7; TRBD1 aligns across 10 bases. The CDR3 length is 14 residues. Germline V gives CDR1 SGHRS, CDR2 YFSETQ. The trim removed 2 bases at V and 4 bases at J, leaving 3 bases unmatched. In nucleotides, the CDR3 is TGCGCCAGCAGCTTCTCGGGACAGGGGTACGAGCAGTACTTC. Its protein is CASSFSGQGYEQYF.

This clone was seen just once. The chain has TRBV15 and TRBJ1-2, with 10 bases aligning to TRBD1. Germline CDR1 is LNHNV and CDR2 is YYDKDF (reference sequence). The V segment lost 1 base and the J segment 4 bases; nucleotides outside the gene matches: 3. CDR3 length equals 15 residues. The CDR3 nucleotides read TGTGCCACCAGCAGAGGGGACAGGGGAGGCTATGGCTACACCTTC. Amino acids: CATSRGDRGGYGYTF.

In its sample, this clone was seen a few times. This chain connects TRBV7-9 to TRBJ1-1; D is unresolved. The CDR3 has 12 amino acids. Trimming removed 3 bases from V and 6 bases from J, with 8 bases in between. The germline CDR1 and CDR2 sequences are SEHNR and FQNEAQ (reference sequence). The CDR3 DNA reads TGTGCCAGCAGCTTTTCAGTTGCTGAAGCTTTCTTT. Translation: CASSFSVAEAFF.

This chain links TRBV29-1 with TRBJ2-1, with D unclear. Germline CDR1 SQVTM, CDR2 ANQGSEA. The length of the CDR3 is 12 residues. Trimming removed 4 bases from V and 7 bases from J, with 11 bases in between. The CDR3 bases are TGCAGCGTTGTGGTGTCGAGGAATGAGCAGTTCTTC. This sequence encodes CSVVVSRNEQFF.